What follows are 26 T cell receptor beta chains derived from one specimen sequenced in a study of CD8+CD57+ T cells in acquired aplastic anemia. TCR beta VDJ combinations and CDR3 sequences were profiled from genomic DNA. Each CDR3 protein is one row after TCRdb ran MiXCR on the reads. Altogether around 200,000 distinct CDR3 sequences are present, around 50% being singletons, with the ten largest covering 10% to 15%. Before being chosen for sequencing, patients had shown CD8+CD57+ cell expansion by flow cytometry. Sequenced material: sorted CD4+, CD8+, or CD8+CD57+ T cells (not recorded which) from PBMCs. The receptors here all came from a human donor with aplastic anemia.

The table lists this clonotype with many counts. The rearrangement links TRBV19 to TRBJ1-1; 8 nucleotides agree with TRBD1. Looked up from germline, CDR1 is LNHDA and CDR2 is SQIVND (reference sequence). The CDR3 is 17 residues long. J was trimmed by 5 bases and V by 1 base; bases with no gene match: 12. The CDR3 loop reads CASSIGRSTGALTEAFF. The CDR3 DNA reads as TGTGCCAGTAGTATAGGGCGATCGACAGGGGCGTTAACTGAAGCTTTCTTT.

About this clonotype: A read error may produce the germline difference seen at one junction end. The chain combines TRBV20-1 with TRBJ1-2; possible D gene TRBD1, 5 bases. The germline CDR1 and CDR2 sequences are DFQATT and SNEGSKA (reference sequence). This CDR3 region has 15 residues. The CDR3 DNA reads TGCAGTGCTAGTCTGGGACTAGCGTCTAGGAATGAGCAGTCCTTC. Translated, it gives CSASLGLASRNEQSF.

This clonotype came up many times. The rearrangement links TRBV6-5 to TRBJ2-3; a possible D gene is TRBD2 (6 bases). Germline lookup yields CDR1 MNHEY and CDR2 SVGAGI. The V end was cut by 6 bases, the J end by 2 bases, with 12 bases between. CDR3 length: 14 amino acids. The CDR3 bases are TGTGCCAGCAGACGGGGGTTCGACACAGATACGCAGTATTTT. Translating gives CASRRGFDTDTQYF.

This clonotype was recorded many times. The chain couples TRBV5-1 to TRBJ2-7, with D hard to call. Germline CDR1 is SGHRS and CDR2 is YFSETQ. This CDR3 spans 11 amino acids. V lost 4 bases and J lost 5, with 7 bases in between. CDR3 loop: CASSRSDEQYF. The CDR3 nucleotides read TGCGCCAGCAGCCGGAGTGACGAGCAGTACTTC. The full variable domain, in which reference TRBV5-1 and TRBJ2-7 provide the parts outside the CDR3, is KAGVTQTPRYLIKTRGQQVTLSCSPISGHRSVSWYQQTPGQGLQFLFEYFSETQRNKGNFPGRFSGRQFSNSRSEMNVSTLELGDSALYLCASSRSDEQYFGPGTRLTVT.

This chain's CDR3 is CAISDGQRDSIYSGANVLTF. CDR3 bases: TGTGCCATCAGCGATGGGCAGAGGGACAGTATATACTCTGGGGCCAACGTCCTGACTTTC. J is TRBJ2-6 and V is TRBV10-3; 7 bases map to TRBD1. Germline-derived CDR1 and CDR2 are ENHRY and SYGVKD. The ends lost 6 bases at V and 0 bases at J; junction bases unmatched: 17. This CDR3 is built from 20 residues.

V and J are TRBV7-8 and TRBJ2-7; tentative D call: TRBD2 (6 bases). This CDR3 has 16 residues. CDR1 is SGHVS, CDR2 FQNEAQ, per germline. V gave up 4 bases and J gave up 3 bases, with 19 bases separating them. The DNA of the CDR3 is TGTGCCAGCAGCTCCCACGGTGGGGGGAGTAACTACGAGCAGTACTTC. Its protein product is CASSSHGGGSNYEQYF.

CDR3 sequence reads: CAISAGTSGHTGELFF. The CDR3 region has the DNA TGTGCCATCAGTGCCGGGACTAGCGGTCACACCGGGGAGCTGTTTTTT. V is TRBV10-3 and J is TRBJ2-2; TRBD2 matches at 11 bases. The V gene's germline CDR1 is ENHRY and CDR2 SYGVKD. CDR3 length: 16 amino acids. J was trimmed by 3 bases and V by 4 bases; bases with no gene match: 4.

This clonotype was detected many times. The chain uses TRBV5-8 and TRBJ2-7; D unclear. The CDR3 covers 13 residues. CDR1 SGHTS and CDR2 YDEGEE come from the germline V gene. V lost 7 bases, J lost 1 base, and 12 bases lay in between. The CDR3 coding sequence is TGTGCCAGCCCACCGTTGGGATCCTACGAGCAGTACTTC. It codes for CASPPLGSYEQYF.

The V call is TRBV15, the J call TRBJ1-5, with D possibly TRBD1 on 6 matching bases. V lost 0 bases and J 0 bases, leaving 12 bases between the germline ends. Germline CDR1 reads LNHNV; CDR2 reads YYDKDF (reference sequence). The CDR3 length is 17 residues. CDR3 in DNA: TGTGCCACCAGCAGAGAACCAGGGGTGTATAGCAATCAGCCCCAGCATTTT. Protein product: CATSREPGVYSNQPQHF.

The chain uses TRBV19 and TRBJ1-1, with 9 bases fitting TRBD1. This CDR3 has 14 residues. V lost 6 bases to trimming and J lost 3 bases; unmatched junction nucleotides: 5. Per the germline V gene, CDR1 is LNHDA and CDR2 is SQIVND (reference sequence). The CDR3 sequence is CASRGTGSDTEAFF. DNA of the CDR3: TGTGCCAGTAGGGGGACAGGGAGTGACACTGAAGCTTTCTTT.

This chain joins TRBV10-3 and TRBJ2-7; D might be TRBD1 (6 bases). V was clipped by 6 bases and J by 0 bases, with 9 bases between them. The CDR3 contains 13 residues. Germline values: CDR1 ENHRY, CDR2 SYGVKD. CDR3 nucleotides: TGTGCCATCAGGGACAGTAACTCCTACGAGCAGTACTTC. Translating gives CAIRDSNSYEQYF.

This clonotype has a single count. The V and J genes are TRBV11-2 and TRBJ2-3; 12 bases match TRBD2. This CDR3 contains 16 residues. The V gene's germline CDR1 is SGHAT and CDR2 FQNNGV. The V gene end was trimmed by 4 bases and the J gene end by 4 bases; junction bases not matched to a gene: 6. The CDR3 bases are TGTGCCAGCAGCTGGTTTCTAGCGGGAGGGTCAGATACGCAGTATTTT. Translated, it gives CASSWFLAGGSDTQYF.

This clonotype was counted at least ten times. The rearrangement uses TRBV25-1 and TRBJ1-1; TRBD1 is a possible D gene (5 bases). Trimming left V 1 base short and J 6 bases short, with 15 bases between. This CDR3 region has 15 residues. Per the germline V gene, CDR1 is MGHDK and CDR2 is SYGVNS. The CDR3 DNA is TGTGCCAGCAGTGAATGGGAGGGGACCTATTCTGAAGCTTTCTTT. This sequence encodes CASSEWEGTYSEAFF.

In nucleotides, the CDR3 is TGCGCCAGCAGCCAAGATGATTTTCAGGGGGCGCGGTACGAGCAGTACTTC. Its protein is CASSQDDFQGARYEQYF. The V gene is TRBV4-1, the J gene TRBJ2-7, with 8 positions matching TRBD1. The germline V gene has CDR1 MGHRA and CDR2 YSYEKL. CDR3 length equals 17 residues. The trim removed 0 bases at V and 4 bases at J, leaving 11 bases unmatched.

Only one count was recorded for this clonotype. The chain couples TRBV2 to TRBJ1-6; 9 bases agree with TRBD1. From germline, CDR1 is SNHLY and CDR2 FYNNEI. V was clipped by 6 bases and J by 9 bases; unmatched bases: 6. The CDR3 sequence is 14 residues long. This chain's CDR3 is CASRGTGPSSPLHF. The CDR3 DNA is TGTGCCAGCAGGGGGACAGGGCCAAGTTCACCCCTCCACTTT.

The chain uses TRBV12-3 or TRBV12-4 and TRBJ2-5; D may be TRBD1 (6 bases). This CDR3 spans 13 amino acids. V was trimmed by 6 bases and J by 1 base, leaving 9 bases between them. CDR3 residues: CASRRDTQETQYF. The CDR3 DNA sequence: TGTGCCAGCAGAAGGGACACCCAAGAGACCCAGTACTTC.

The chain links TRBV29-1 to TRBJ2-5; 8 nucleotides match TRBD1. V dropped 3 bases and J dropped 5; count of bases not matched to a gene: 5. CDR1 SQVTM and CDR2 ANQGSEA come from the germline V gene. This CDR3 is built from 13 residues. CDR3 region: CSVEQGAGETQYF. The CDR3 nucleotides are TGCAGCGTTGAGCAGGGGGCGGGGGAGACCCAGTACTTC.

The chain couples TRBV15 to TRBJ1-1; 10 positions match TRBD1. V shed 10 bases, J shed 7 bases, and the junction held 9 bases outside the gene matches. CDR1 is LNHNV, CDR2 YYDKDF, per germline (reference sequence). The CDR3 is 13 amino acids. The CDR3 is CAIRQGAFGEAFF. The CDR3 DNA follows: TGTGCCATCCGACAGGGGGCTTTTGGTGAAGCTTTCTTT.

This clonotype appeared a single time. The chain carries TRBV5-1 and TRBJ2-7; TRBD2 aligns across 8 bases. The CDR3 is 14 residues long. The V and J ends lost 1 base and 0 bases, in that order; junction bases with no gene match: 0. The germline V gene encodes CDR1 SGHRS and CDR2 YFSETQ. CDR3 coding DNA: TGCGCCAGCAGCTTGAGCGGGAGCTCCTACGAGCAGTACTTC. Its translation: CASSLSGSSYEQYF.

This clonotype was recorded at least ten times. This chain links TRBV12-3 or TRBV12-4 with TRBJ1-2; D ambiguous. Trimming removed 2 bases from V and 4 bases from J, with 8 bases in between. This CDR3 is 13 amino acids long. The CDR3 bases are TGTGCCAGCAGTTTAAAAGGGCCCTATGGCTACACCTTC. This codes for CASSLKGPYGYTF.

The V and J genes are TRBV19 and TRBJ1-2; unclear D gene. Germline CDR1 LNHDA, CDR2 SQIVND (reference sequence). The CDR3 runs 14 residues. The ends were cut back, 6 bases at V and 5 bases at J, with 16 bases in the middle. CDR3: CASSHTSFLYGYTF. CDR3 DNA sequence: TGTGCCAGTAGCCATACAAGCTTTTTGTATGGCTACACCTTC.

This clonotype was counted a few times. CDR3: CASSLRQGHEAFF. Written as DNA, the CDR3 is TGTGCCAGCAGTCTACGACAGGGTCATGAAGCTTTCTTT. The rearrangement links TRBV2 to TRBJ1-1; 7 bases agree with TRBD1. Trimming removed 5 bases from V and 7 bases from J; junction bases left unmatched: 7. The CDR3 extends over 13 amino acids. Germline values: CDR1 SNHLY, CDR2 FYNNEI. Full variable domain (remainder filled in from reference TRBV2 and TRBJ1-1): EPEVTQTPSHQVTQMGQEVILRCVPISNHLYFYWYRQILGQKVEFLVSFYNNEISEKSEIFDDQFSVERPDGSNFTLKIRSTKLEDSAMYFCASSLRQGHEAFFGQGTRLTVV.

The chain employs TRBV2 and TRBJ2-7; possible D gene TRBD2, 6 bases. This CDR3 is 13 amino acids long. From germline, CDR1 is SNHLY and CDR2 FYNNEI. The V end lost 3 bases, the J end lost 5 bases, and 11 bases lay between the germline ends. As DNA, the CDR3 is TGTGCCAGCAGTGATGGTGGGGGGAACGAGCAGTACTTC. Translated, it gives CASSDGGGNEQYF.

The chain recombines TRBV27 with TRBJ2-7, with D unclear. Germline lookup yields CDR1 MNHEY and CDR2 SMNVEV (reference sequence). Deletions cut 0 bases from V and 2 bases from J, with 8 bases between. CDR3 length equals 14 residues. The DNA for the CDR3 is TGTGCCAGCAGTTTATCGATGCAGACCTACGAGCAGTACTTC. Encoded protein: CASSLSMQTYEQYF.

V usage is TRBV15 and J usage is TRBJ1-4; 8 bases fit TRBD1. CDR1 and CDR2 from the germline V gene are LNHNV and YYDKDF (reference sequence). This CDR3 is built from 13 residues. The ends lost 6 bases at V and 7 bases at J; junction bases unmatched: 4. CDR3 in amino acids: CATRAGTGEKLFF. The CDR3, as DNA: TGTGCCACCAGAGCCGGGACAGGTGAAAAACTGTTTTTT.

This sequence joins TRBV10-3 and TRBJ2-1, with D possibly matching TRBD2 (6 bases). CDR3 size: 13 residues. CDR1 ENHRY and CDR2 SYGVKD come from the germline V gene. V gave up 7 bases and J gave up 3 bases, with 10 bases separating them. The CDR3 sequence: CAITGTDYNEQFF. DNA of the CDR3: TGTGCCATCACTGGGACTGACTACAATGAGCAGTTCTTC.